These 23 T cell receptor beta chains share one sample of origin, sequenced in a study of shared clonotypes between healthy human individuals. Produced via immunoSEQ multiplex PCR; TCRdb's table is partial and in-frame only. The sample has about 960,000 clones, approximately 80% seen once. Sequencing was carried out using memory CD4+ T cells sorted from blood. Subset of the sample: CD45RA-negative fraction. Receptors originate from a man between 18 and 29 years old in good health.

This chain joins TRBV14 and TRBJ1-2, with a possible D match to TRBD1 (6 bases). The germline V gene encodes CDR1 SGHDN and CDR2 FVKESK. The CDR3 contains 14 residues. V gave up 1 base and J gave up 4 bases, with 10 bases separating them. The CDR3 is CASSQAGGGYGYTF. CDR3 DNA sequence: TGTGCCAGCAGCCAAGCCGGGGGCGGCTATGGCTACACCTTC.

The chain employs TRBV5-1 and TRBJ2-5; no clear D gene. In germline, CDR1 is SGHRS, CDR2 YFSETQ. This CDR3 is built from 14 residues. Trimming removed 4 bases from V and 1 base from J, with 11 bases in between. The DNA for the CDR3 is TGCGCCAGCAGCACTCGGACGGTCCAAGAGACCCAGTACTTC. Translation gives CASSTRTVQETQYF.

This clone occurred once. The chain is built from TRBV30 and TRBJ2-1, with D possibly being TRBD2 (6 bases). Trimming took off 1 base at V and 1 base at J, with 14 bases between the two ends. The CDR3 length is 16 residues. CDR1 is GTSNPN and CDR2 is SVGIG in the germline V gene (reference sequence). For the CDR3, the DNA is TGTGCCTGGAGTGGGGACTTTCGGAGGTCCTACAATGAGCAGTTCTTC. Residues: CAWSGDFRRSYNEQFF.

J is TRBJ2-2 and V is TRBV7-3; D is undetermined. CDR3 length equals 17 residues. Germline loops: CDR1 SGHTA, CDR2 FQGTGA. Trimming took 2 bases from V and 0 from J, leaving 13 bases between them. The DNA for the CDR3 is TGTGCCAGCAGCTTAGATCCCCCTGCAGCGAACACCGGGGAGCTGTTTTTT. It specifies CASSLDPPAANTGELFF.

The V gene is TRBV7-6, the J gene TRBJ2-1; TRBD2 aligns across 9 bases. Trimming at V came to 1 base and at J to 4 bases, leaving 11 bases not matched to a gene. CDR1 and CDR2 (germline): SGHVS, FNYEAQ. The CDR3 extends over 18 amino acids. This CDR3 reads CASSLGTIRLAGYNEQFF. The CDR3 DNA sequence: TGTGCCAGCAGCTTAGGGACGATAAGGCTAGCGGGATACAATGAGCAGTTCTTC.

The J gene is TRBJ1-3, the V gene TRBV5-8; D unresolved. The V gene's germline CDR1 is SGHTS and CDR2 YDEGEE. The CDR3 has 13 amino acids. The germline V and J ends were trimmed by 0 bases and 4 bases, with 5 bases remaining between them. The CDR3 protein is CASSLVGGNTIYF. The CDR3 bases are TGTGCCAGCAGCTTGGTGGGCGGAAACACCATATATTTT.

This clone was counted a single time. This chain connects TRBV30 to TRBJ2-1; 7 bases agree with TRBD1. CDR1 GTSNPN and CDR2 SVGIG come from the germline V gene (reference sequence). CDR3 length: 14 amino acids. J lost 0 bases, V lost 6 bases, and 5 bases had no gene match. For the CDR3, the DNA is TGTGCCTGCCGCAGGGGGAGCTCCTACAATGAGCAGTTCTTC. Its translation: CACRRGSSYNEQFF.

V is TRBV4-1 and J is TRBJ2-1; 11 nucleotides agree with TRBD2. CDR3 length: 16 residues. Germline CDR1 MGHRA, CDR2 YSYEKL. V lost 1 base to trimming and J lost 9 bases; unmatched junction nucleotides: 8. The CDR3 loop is CASSQGLAGPGSEQFF. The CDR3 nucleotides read TGCGCCAGCAGCCAAGGACTAGCGGGGCCAGGGAGTGAGCAGTTCTTC.

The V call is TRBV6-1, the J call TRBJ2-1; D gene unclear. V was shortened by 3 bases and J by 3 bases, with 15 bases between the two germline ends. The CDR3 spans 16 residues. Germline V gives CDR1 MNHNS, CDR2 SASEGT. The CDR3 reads CASSDVPVGFYNEQFF. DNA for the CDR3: TGTGCCAGCAGTGACGTACCGGTCGGGTTCTACAATGAGCAGTTCTTC.

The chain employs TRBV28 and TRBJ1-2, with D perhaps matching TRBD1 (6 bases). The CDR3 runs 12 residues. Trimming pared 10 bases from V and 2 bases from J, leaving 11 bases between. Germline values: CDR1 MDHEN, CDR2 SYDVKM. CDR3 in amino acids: CATQTGNYGYTF. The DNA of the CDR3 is TGTGCCACTCAGACAGGCAACTATGGCTACACCTTC.

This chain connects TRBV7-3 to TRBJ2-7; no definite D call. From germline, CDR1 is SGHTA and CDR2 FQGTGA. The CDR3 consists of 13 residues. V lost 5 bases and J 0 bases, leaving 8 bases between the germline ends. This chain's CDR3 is CASSAESSYEQYF. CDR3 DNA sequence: TGTGCCAGCAGCGCGGAGAGCTCCTACGAGCAGTACTTC.

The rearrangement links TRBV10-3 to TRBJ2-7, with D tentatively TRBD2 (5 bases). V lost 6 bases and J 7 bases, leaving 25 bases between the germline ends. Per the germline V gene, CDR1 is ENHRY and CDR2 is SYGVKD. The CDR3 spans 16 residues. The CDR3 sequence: CAIRGMNTQRPGEQYF. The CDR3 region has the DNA TGTGCCATCAGAGGCATGAACACTCAAAGGCCGGGGGAGCAGTACTTC.

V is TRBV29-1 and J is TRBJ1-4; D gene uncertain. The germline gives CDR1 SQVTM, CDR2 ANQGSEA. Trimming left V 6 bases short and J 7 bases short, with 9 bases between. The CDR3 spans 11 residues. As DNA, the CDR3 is TGCAGCGTCGTATTTGGTGAAAAACTGTTTTTT. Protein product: CSVVFGEKLFF.

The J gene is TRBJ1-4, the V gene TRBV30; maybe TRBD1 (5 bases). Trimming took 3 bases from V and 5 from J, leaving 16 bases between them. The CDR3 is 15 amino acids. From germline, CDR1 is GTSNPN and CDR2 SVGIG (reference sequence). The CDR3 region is CAWRTTRGYNEKLFF. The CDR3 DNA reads TGTGCCTGGAGGACCACTCGGGGCTACAATGAAAAACTGTTTTTT. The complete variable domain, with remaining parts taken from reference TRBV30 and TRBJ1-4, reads SQTIHQWPATLVQPVGSPLSLECTVEGTSNPNLYWYRQAAGRGLQLLFYSVGIGQISSEVPQNLSASRPQDRQFILSSKKLLLSDSGFYLCAWRTTRGYNEKLFFGSGTQLSVL.

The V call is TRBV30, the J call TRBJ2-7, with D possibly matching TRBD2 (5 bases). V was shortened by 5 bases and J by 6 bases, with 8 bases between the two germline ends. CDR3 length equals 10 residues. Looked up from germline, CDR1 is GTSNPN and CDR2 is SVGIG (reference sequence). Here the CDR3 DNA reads TGTGCCTGGGGGAGAGGCGAGCAGTACTTC. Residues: CAWGRGEQYF.

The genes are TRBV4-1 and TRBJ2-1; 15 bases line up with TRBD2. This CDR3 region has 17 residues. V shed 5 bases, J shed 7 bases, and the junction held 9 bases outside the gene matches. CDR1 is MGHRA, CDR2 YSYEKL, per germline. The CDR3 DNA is TGCGCCAGCAGCATTCCCAGGACTAGCGGGGGGGGGAATGAGCAGTTCTTC. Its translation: CASSIPRTSGGGNEQFF.

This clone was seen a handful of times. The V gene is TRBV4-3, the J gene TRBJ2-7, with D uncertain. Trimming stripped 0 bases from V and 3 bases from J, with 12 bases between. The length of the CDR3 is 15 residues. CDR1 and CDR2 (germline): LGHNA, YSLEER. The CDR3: CASSQDFNSRYEQYF. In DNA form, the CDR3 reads TGCGCCAGCAGCCAAGATTTCAATAGCCGCTACGAGCAGTACTTC.

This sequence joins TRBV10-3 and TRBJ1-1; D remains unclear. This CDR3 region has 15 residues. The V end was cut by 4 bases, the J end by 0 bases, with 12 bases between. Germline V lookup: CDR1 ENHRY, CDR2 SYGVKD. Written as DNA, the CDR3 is TGTGCCATCAGTGGACGCCGGGTACTGAACACTGAAGCTTTCTTT. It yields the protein CAISGRRVLNTEAFF.

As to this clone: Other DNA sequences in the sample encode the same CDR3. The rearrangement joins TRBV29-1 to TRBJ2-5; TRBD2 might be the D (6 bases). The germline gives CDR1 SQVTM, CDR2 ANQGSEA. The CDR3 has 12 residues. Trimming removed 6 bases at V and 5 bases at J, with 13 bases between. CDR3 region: CSVDGGRETQYF. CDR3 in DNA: TGCAGCGTGGACGGGGGAAGGGAGACCCAGTACTTC. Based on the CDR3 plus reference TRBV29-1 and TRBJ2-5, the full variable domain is SAVISQKPSRDICQRGTSLTIQCQVDSQVTMMFWYRQQPGQSLTLIATANQGSEATYESGFVIDKFPISRPNLTFSTLTVSNMSPEDSSIYLCSVDGGRETQYFGPGTRLLVL.

The CDR3 DNA reads as TGTGCCAGCAGCTTAGCGGGGAGGACTTACAATGAGCAGTTCTTC. Translated: CASSLAGRTYNEQFF. The chain has TRBV7-9 and TRBJ2-1; possibly TRBD2 for D (6 bases). The CDR3 length is 15 residues. The germline V gene encodes CDR1 SEHNR and CDR2 FQNEAQ (reference sequence). Trimming left V 0 bases short and J 4 bases short, with 10 bases between.

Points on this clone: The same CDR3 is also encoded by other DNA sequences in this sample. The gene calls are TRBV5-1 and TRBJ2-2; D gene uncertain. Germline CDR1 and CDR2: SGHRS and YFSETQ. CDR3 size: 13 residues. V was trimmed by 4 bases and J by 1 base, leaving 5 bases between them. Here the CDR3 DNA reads TGCGCCAGCAGCAGCAGGAACACCGGGGAGCTGTTTTTT. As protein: CASSSRNTGELFF.

The CDR3, as DNA: TGTGCCAGCAGTGAAGCCAAACAGGGCTACACCTTC. Translation gives CASSEAKQGYTF. The rearrangement uses TRBV2 and TRBJ1-2, with D unresolved. The CDR3 has 12 residues. Germline V CDR1 and CDR2: SNHLY, FYNNEI. Trimming removed 0 bases at V and 8 bases at J, with 7 bases between. The variable domain in full, completed from reference TRBV2 and TRBJ1-2, reads EPEVTQTPSHQVTQMGQEVILRCVPISNHLYFYWYRQILGQKVEFLVSFYNNEISEKSEIFDDQFSVERPDGSNFTLKIRSTKLEDSAMYFCASSEAKQGYTFGSGTRLTVV.

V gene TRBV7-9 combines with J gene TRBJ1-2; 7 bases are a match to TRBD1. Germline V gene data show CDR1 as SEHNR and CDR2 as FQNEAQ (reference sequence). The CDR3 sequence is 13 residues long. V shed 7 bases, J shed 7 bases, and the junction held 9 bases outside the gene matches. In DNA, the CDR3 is TGTGCCAGCACCACGGGACAGTTCCCTGGCTACACCTTC. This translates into CASTTGQFPGYTF. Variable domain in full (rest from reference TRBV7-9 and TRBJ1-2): DTGVSQNPRHKITKRGQNVTFRCDPISEHNRLYWYRQTLGQGPEFLTYFQNEAQLEKSRLLSDRFSAERPKGSFSTLEIQRTEQGDSAMYLCASTTGQFPGYTFGSGTRLTVV.